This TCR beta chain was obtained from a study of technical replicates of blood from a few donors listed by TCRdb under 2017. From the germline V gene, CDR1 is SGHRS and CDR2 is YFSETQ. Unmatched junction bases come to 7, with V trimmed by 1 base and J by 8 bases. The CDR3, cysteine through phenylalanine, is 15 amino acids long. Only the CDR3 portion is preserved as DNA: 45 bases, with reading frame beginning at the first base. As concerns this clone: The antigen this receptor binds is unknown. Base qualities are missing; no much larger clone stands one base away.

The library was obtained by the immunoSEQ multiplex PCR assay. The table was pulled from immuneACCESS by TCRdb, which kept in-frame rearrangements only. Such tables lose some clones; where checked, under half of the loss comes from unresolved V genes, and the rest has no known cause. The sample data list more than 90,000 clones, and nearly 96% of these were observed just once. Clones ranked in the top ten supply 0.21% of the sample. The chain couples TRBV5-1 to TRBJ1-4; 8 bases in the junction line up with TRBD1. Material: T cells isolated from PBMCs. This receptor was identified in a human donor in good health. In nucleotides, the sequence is TGCGCCAGCAGCTTGAGAGGGACAGGAGGCGAAAAACTGTTTTTT. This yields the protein CASSLRGTGGEKLFF. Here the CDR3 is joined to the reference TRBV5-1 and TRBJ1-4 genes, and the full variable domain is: KAGVTQTPRYLIKTRGQQVTLSCSPISGHRSVSWYQQTPGQGLQFLFEYFSETQRNKGNFPGRFSGRQFSNSRSEMNVSTLELGDSALYLCASSLRGTGGEKLFFGSGTQLSVL.